These 3 T cell receptor beta chains were all obtained from the same sample, sequenced in a study of OX40 agonist ivuxolimab in advanced cancers. The receptor library was made with the immunoSEQ multiplex PCR assay. TCRdb took over this immuneACCESS table, retaining in-frame rearrangements with V and J assigned. Such tables are incomplete; in checked studies, under half of the missing clones stem from an unresolved V gene, and the remainder is unexplained. Recorded for this sample are tens of thousands of clones; roughly nine tenths of them occurred a single time. The ten largest clones represent around 12% of the sample. The specimen was CD4+ or CD8+ T cells sorted from blood, collected in a trial of the OX40 agonist ivuxolimab. These TCRs come from an adult with an advanced solid tumor such as melanoma, head and neck, liver or kidney cancer.

The V call is TRBV5-1, the J call TRBJ1-4; D is perhaps TRBD1 (5 bases). Germline CDR1 reads SGHRS; CDR2 reads YFSETQ. This CDR3 is 14 amino acids long. The V end lost 5 bases, the J end lost 3 bases, and 11 bases lay between the germline ends. Here the CDR3 DNA reads TGCGCCAGCAGTGAAATGGGGCCTAATGAAAAACTGTTTTTT. Translation gives CASSEMGPNEKLFF.

The CDR3 region has the DNA TGTGCCAGCAAAAGACGCAATCAGCCCCAGCATTTT. This translates into CASKRRNQPQHF. The chain carries TRBV28 and TRBJ1-5; D gene uncertain. The CDR3 covers 12 residues. The V and J ends lost 7 bases and 2 bases respectively, with 6 bases between them. Germline CDR1 is MDHEN and CDR2 is SYDVKM.

The rearrangement links TRBV2 to TRBJ2-7; D is uncertain. This CDR3 comprises 12 residues. Deletions cut 1 base from V and 4 bases from J, with 5 bases between. From germline, CDR1 is SNHLY and CDR2 FYNNEI. The CDR3 spells CASSEGGYEQYF. CDR3 coding DNA: TGTGCCAGCAGTGAAGGGGGATACGAGCAGTACTTC.